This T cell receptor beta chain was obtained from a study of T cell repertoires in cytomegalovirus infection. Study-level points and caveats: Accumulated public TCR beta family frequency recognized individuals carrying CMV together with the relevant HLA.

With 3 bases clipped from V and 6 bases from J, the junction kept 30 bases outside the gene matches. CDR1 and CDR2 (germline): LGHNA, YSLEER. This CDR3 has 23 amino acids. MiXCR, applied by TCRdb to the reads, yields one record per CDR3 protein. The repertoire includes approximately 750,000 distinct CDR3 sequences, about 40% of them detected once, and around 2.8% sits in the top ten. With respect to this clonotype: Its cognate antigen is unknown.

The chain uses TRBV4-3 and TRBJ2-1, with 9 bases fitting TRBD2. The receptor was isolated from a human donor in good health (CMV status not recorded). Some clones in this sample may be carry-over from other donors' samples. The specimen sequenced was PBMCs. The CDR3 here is CASSQAFPDSWRGGRRGSNEQFF. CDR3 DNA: TGCGCCAGCAGCCAGGCGTTCCCAGATAGTTGGCGGGGGGGCAGACGAGGCAGCAATGAGCAGTTCTTC.